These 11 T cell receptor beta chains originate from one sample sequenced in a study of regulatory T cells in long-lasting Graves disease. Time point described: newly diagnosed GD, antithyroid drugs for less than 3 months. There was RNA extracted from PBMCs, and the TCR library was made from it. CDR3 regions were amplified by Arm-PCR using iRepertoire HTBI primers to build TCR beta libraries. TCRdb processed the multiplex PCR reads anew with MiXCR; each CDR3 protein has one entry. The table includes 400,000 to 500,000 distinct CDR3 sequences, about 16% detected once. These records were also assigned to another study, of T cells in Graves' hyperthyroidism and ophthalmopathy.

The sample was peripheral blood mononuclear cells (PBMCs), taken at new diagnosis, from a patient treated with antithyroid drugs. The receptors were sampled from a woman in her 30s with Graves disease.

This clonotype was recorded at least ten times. CDR3 nucleotides: TGCAGCGTTGAGCCTATCAGCACAGATACGCAGTATTTT. Residues: CSVEPISTDTQYF. This chain joins TRBV29-1 and TRBJ2-3, with D hard to call. The CDR3 extends over 13 amino acids. V lost 3 bases, J lost 0 bases, and 7 bases lay in between. The V gene's germline CDR1 is SQVTM and CDR2 ANQGSEA.

The CDR3 bases are TGTGCCAGCAGCCCCGGGACTAGCGGGATCTGGGAGACCCAGTACTTC. Translation: CASSPGTSGIWETQYF. This chain connects TRBV11-3 to TRBJ2-7; TRBD2 matches 13 bases. The J call is doubtful: the DNA matches TRBJ2-5 better. Germline assignment: CDR1 SGHNT and CDR2 YENEEA. The CDR3 is made up of 16 amino acids.

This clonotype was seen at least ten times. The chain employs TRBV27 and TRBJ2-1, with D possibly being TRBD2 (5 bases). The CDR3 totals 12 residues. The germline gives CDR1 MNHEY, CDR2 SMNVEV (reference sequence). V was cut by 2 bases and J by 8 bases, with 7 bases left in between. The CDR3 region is CASSLIGDEQFF. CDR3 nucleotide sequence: TGTGCCAGCAGTTTAATCGGGGATGAGCAGTTCTTC.

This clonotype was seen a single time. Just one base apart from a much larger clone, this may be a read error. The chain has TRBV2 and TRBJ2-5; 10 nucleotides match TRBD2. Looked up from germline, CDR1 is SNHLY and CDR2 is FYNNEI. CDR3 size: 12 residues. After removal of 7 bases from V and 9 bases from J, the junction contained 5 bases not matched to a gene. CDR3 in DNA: TGTGCCAGCATTGGGACTAGCGAGGCCCAGTACTTC. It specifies CASIGTSEAQYF.

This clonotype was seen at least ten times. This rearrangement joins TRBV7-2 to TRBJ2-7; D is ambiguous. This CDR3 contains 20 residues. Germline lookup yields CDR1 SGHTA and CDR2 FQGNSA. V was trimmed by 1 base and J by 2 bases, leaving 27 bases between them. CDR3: CASSLDVEKRNPSRTYEQYF. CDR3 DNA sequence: TGTGCCAGCAGCTTAGATGTGGAAAAGCGAAACCCTTCTCGAACCTACGAGCAGTACTTC.

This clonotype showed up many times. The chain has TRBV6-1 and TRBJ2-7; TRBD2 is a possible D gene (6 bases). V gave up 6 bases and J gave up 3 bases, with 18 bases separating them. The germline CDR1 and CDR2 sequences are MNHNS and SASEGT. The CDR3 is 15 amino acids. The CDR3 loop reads CASRAPGTGLYEQYF. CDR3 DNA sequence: TGTGCCAGCAGAGCACCCGGGACTGGCCTCTACGAGCAGTACTTC.

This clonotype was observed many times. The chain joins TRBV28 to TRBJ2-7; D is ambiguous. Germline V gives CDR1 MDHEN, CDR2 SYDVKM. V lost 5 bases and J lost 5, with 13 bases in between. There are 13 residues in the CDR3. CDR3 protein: CASSTTVMNEQYF. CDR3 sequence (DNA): TGTGCCAGCAGTACAACAGTTATGAACGAGCAGTACTTC.

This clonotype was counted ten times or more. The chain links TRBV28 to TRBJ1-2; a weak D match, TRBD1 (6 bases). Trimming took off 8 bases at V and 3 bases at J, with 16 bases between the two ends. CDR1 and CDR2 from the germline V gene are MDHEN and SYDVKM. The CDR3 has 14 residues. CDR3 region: CASQNKGGDYGYTF. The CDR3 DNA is TGTGCCAGCCAAAACAAAGGGGGAGACTATGGCTACACCTTC.

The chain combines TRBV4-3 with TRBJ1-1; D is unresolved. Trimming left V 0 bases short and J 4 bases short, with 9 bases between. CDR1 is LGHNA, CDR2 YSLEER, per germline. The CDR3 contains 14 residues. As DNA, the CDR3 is TGCGCCAGCAGCCAAGATCGGATTTCCACTGAAGCTTTCTTT. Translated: CASSQDRISTEAFF.

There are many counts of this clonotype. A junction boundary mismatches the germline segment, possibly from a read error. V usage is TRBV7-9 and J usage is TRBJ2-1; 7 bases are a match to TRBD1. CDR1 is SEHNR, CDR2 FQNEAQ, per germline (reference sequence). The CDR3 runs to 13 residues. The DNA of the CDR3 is TGTGCCAGCAGCATAGACACAGGGGCTCCGTTGGTCTTC. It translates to CASSIDTGAPLVF.

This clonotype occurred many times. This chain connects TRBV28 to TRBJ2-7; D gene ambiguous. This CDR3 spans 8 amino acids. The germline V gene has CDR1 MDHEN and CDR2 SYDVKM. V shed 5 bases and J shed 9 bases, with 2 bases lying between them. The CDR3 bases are TGTGCCAGCAGTCTGCAGTACTTC. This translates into CASSLQYF.